This TCR beta chain was observed in a study of shared clonotypes between healthy human individuals. Donors included only healthy HIV-negative adults lacking recent acute infections or vaccinations. Genomic DNA for unsorted samples was obtained from tens of millions of PBMCs. Assay runs were performed at deep level. The method was immunoSEQ multiplex PCR; TCRdb's version includes in-frame clones alone and lacks a portion of them. The sample contains about 490,000 clones, about 82% of which appear only once. The junction had 7 bases not matched to a gene; V was cut back by 0 bases and J by 5 bases. Germline CDR1 reads ENHRY; CDR2 reads SYGVKD. The CDR3 runs 17 residues. Study-wide findings and caveats: The study sampled only blood, and tissue repertoires likely differ.

Concerning this clone: Its target is unknown.

The clonotype comes from a woman between 40 and 55 years old in good health. Some clones in this sample may be carry-over from other donors' samples. Sequencing was performed on PBMCs. The J gene is TRBJ2-1, the V gene TRBV10-3; 10 positions match TRBD2. The CDR3 DNA reads as TGTGCCATCAGTGAGTCAATCGGAACTAGCGGGAACAATGAGCAGTTCTTC. Translating gives CAISESIGTSGNNEQFF.